The 7 T cell receptor beta chains below all came from one sample that was sequenced in a study of cytomegalovirus exposure and HLA in healthy donors (dated by TCRdb to the late 2010s). To prepare the library, the immunoSEQ multiplex PCR assay was applied. A mixture of 60 forward primers for TCR Vbeta segments and 13 reverse primers for TCR Jbeta segments was used in the multiplex PCR. In its TCRdb copy, this immuneACCESS table keeps in-frame sequences only and misses some clones. Where compared with another copy, unresolved V genes explain less than half of these, and the others have no known cause. In this sample the table shows about 170,000 clones, 62% of which occur a single time. The ten largest clones represent roughly 2.9% of the sample. The sequenced sample was PBMCs. Source of these receptors: a man aged 35-49 years in good health and CMV-seronegative.

This clone was counted at least ten times. The rearrangement uses TRBV5-1 and TRBJ1-1, with D tentatively TRBD1 (6 bases). CDR1 is SGHRS and CDR2 is YFSETQ in the germline V gene. V was shortened by 3 bases and J by 3 bases, with 15 bases between the two germline ends. The CDR3 covers 15 residues. Written as DNA, the CDR3 is TGCGCCAGCAGCTGGCAGGGGCCCTGGGACACTGAAGCTTTCTTT. Translation: CASSWQGPWDTEAFF.

The rearrangement links TRBV6-5 to TRBJ2-7; tentatively, D is TRBD2 (5 bases). Germline loops: CDR1 MNHEY, CDR2 SVGAGI. This CDR3 has 12 residues. Trimming removed 7 bases at V and 3 bases at J, with 10 bases between. The CDR3 DNA sequence: TGTGCCAGCATCGGGAATGGCTACGAGCAGTACTTC. As protein: CASIGNGYEQYF.

The chain recombines TRBV6-6 with TRBJ2-2; 9 positions agree with TRBD1. V was pared by 0 bases and J by 6 bases, with 2 bases of the junction left unmatched. This CDR3 has 15 amino acids. Germline V gene sequence: CDR1 MNHNY, CDR2 SVGAGI (reference sequence). The CDR3 sequence: CASSYSGQGSGELFF. The CDR3 nucleotides read TGTGCCAGCAGTTACTCGGGACAGGGTTCCGGGGAGCTGTTTTTT.

V and J are TRBV7-2 and TRBJ2-1, with TRBD2 matching 10 bases. There are 16 residues in the CDR3. CDR1 SGHTA and CDR2 FQGNSA come from the germline V gene. The J segment lost 2 bases and the V segment lost 6 bases, leaving 7 bases of the junction unmatched. The CDR3 protein is CASRIATSGTYNEQFF. The CDR3 bases are TGTGCCAGCAGAATAGCCACTAGCGGGACCTACAATGAGCAGTTCTTC.

The V and J genes are TRBV5-5 and TRBJ1-5, with 8 bases that match TRBD1. This CDR3 contains 15 residues. From germline, CDR1 is SGHKS and CDR2 YYEKEE (reference sequence). V trimming: 4 bases; J trimming: 0 bases; junction bases outside the gene matches: 3. CDR3 DNA: TGTGCCAGCAGCCGCGACAGGGGTAGCAATCAGCCCCAGCATTTT. Protein product: CASSRDRGSNQPQHF. The whole variable domain, filled in from reference TRBV5-5 and TRBJ1-5, reads DAGVTQSPTHLIKTRGQQVTLRCSPISGHKSVSWYQQVLGQGPQFIFQYYEKEERGRGNFPDRFSARQFPNYSSELNVNALLLGDSALYLCASSRDRGSNQPQHFGDGTRLSIL.

This clone was recorded once. The CDR3 does not close with the conserved phenylalanine or tryptophan, likely indicating a read error. The rearrangement joins TRBV5-1 to TRBJ2-7, with a possible D match to TRBD1 (6 bases). CDR3 length: 16 amino acids. Deletions cut 0 bases from V and 3 bases from J, with 16 bases between. Germline CDR1 SGHRS, CDR2 YFSETQ. As DNA, the CDR3 is TGCGCCAGCAGCTTGGCCGGACAGCTTCTAGTCTACGAGCAGTACCTC. It is translated as CASSLAGQLLVYEQYL.

V and J are TRBV18 and TRBJ1-3; no definite D call. The CDR3 covers 13 residues. Trimming shortened V by 4 bases and J by 0 bases, and 4 bases separated the two germline ends. Germline CDR1 KGHSH, CDR2 LQKENI. CDR3 sequence (DNA): TGTGCCAGCTCACGAGACTCTGGAAACACCATATATTTT. Its translation: CASSRDSGNTIYF.